One T cell receptor beta chain is described in this entry. Its target antigen remains unknown. The sample holds no much larger clone one base away, and base qualities are not on file. TCRbeta CDR3 regions were amplified from genomic DNA using the immunoSEQ Assay, a bias-controlled multiplex PCR. The authors' analysis ran thus. Within the assay, amplification of reference gene primers was used to estimate how many nucleated cells each sample contained. Sequence reads were collapsed and filtered to measure the absolute abundance of every unique TCRbeta CDR3 rearrangement. For each sample, productive Simpson clonality was calculated by taking the square root of Simpson's diversity index across productive rearrangements. Entries here come from immuneACCESS through TCRdb and include only in-frame sequences with V and J called. Some clones fail to appear in such tables; in the studies checked, an unresolved V gene covers under half of the shortfall, and the cause of the remainder is unknown. That table supplies the V and J calls and clone size; D and trimming were determined from the DNA. The sample table contains some 490,000 clones; only one count was recorded for less than 90% of them. The ten largest clonotypes hold just over 8% of the sample.

In the prospective study, participants were 18 to 89 years old, resided in about two dozen geographic areas of the United States, and were enrolled through a virtual design. In the prospective study, cohorts were assigned on the basis of participant-reported clinical history obtained from a screening survey and a study questionnaire. For ImmuneRACE Cohort 3, a participant was defined as recovered based on two consecutive negative NP/OP PCR tests, clearance by a healthcare professional, or resolution of symptoms. In the prospective study, whole blood, serum and a nasopharyngeal or oropharyngeal swab were collected from each participant by mobile phlebotomists. Over a roughly two-month period, participants in the prospective study had the option of providing additional blood draws and questionnaires. Before DNA extraction, blood samples from the prospective study were shipped at room temperature or frozen.

The CDR3 spans 14 residues, from the cysteine through the phenylalanine. Only the CDR3 DNA is retained, 42 bases long and in frame from the first base. Looking up the germline V gene yields CDR1 MNHEY and CDR2 SVGAGI. Ends trimmed: V by 7 bases, J by 2 bases; bases unmatched to a gene: 6. The data were taken from a study of blood T cell repertoires in COVID-19 (dated by TCRdb to between 2020 and 2021). At the level of the whole study: The collaborator samples originated in the United States, Italy and Spain and spanned the acute and convalescent phases of COVID-19. The prospective study material was composed of cDNA or gDNA derived from T cells, B-cell-depleted T cells, or PBMCs. The dataset comprised deeply sampled blood TCRbeta repertoires from subjects exposed to, actively infected with, or recovered from COVID-19. Where HLA class I and class II types were available, the types were taken from metadata supplied by the sample provider, not from assay-based typing. The repertoires were released in a freely available public database intended as a resource for research on the immune response to SARS-CoV-2. The sample metadata nearly always contained a de-identified subject ID, COVID-19 status, age in years and sex. Samples came from the ongoing ImmuneRACE study (first 160 participants) plus 1,254 subjects from 6 global collaborators. Results and caveats for the whole study, not just this receptor: How much clinical and demographic metadata was included differed by source and by participant, and the metadata was provided uncurated.

This clonotype was obtained from a woman aged 55-70 years who had recovered from COVID-19. Recombination connected TRBV6-5 to TRBJ2-7; 9 nucleotides in the junction match TRBD2. Sequencing used PBMCs or T cells enriched from blood (not recorded which). The CDR3 region has the sequence CASNLASGAYEQYF. The DNA sequence is given as TGTGCCAGCAACTTGGCTAGCGGGGCCTACGAGCAGTACTTC.